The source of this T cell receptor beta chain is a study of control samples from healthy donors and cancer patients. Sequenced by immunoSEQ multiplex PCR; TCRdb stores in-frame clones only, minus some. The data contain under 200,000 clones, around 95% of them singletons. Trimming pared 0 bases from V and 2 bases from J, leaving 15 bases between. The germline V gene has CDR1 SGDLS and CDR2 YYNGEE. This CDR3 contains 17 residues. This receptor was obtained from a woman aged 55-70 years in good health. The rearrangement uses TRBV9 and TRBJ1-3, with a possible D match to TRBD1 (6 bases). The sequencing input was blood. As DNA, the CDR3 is TGTGCCAGCAGCGTAGCTTTCCCCGGGACAACTGGAAACACCATATATTTT. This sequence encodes CASSVAFPGTTGNTIYF.